The 5 T cell receptor beta chains below all came from one sample that was sequenced in a study of blood T cells in healthy people across ages. Together with a sample-barcoded 5' primer, a J-beta primer mix was included in a second PCR lasting roughly 6 to 12 cycles. TCRdb redid the calling of the 5' RACE reads with MiXCR, one entry per CDR3 protein. This table has approximately 1.5 million distinct CDR3 sequences, 35% to 45% appearing once. Source material: blood. The source is a woman aged 18 to 35 in good health.

J is TRBJ2-7 and V is TRBV20-1; D might be TRBD2 (6 bases). The germline CDR1 and CDR2 sequences are DFQATT and SNEGSKA (reference sequence). The CDR3 totals 16 residues. Trimming left V 0 bases short and J 0 bases short, with 15 bases between. CDR3 amino acids: CSARDALGGDSYEQYF. CDR3 nucleotides: TGCAGTGCTAGAGACGCCCTTGGCGGGGACTCCTACGAGCAGTACTTC.

Turning to this clonotype: The junction shows a germline mismatch at one end, possibly a read error. The CDR3 spells CASSQGLDRVNKEQFF. The CDR3, as DNA: TGCGCCAGCAGCCAAGGGTTGGACCGAGTAAACAAGGAGCAGTTCTTC. The chain has TRBV4-1 and TRBJ2-1, with D uncertain. CDR1 and CDR2 (germline): MGHRA, YSYEKL. The CDR3 has 16 amino acids.

The chain joins TRBV12-5 to TRBJ2-1; the D is unclear. Germline values: CDR1 LGHNT, CDR2 FRNRAP. This CDR3 region has 13 residues. Trimming removed 1 base from V and 7 bases from J, with 8 bases in between. The CDR3: CASGLGSKNEQFF. DNA of the CDR3: TGTGCTAGTGGTTTGGGTTCTAAGAATGAGCAGTTCTTC.

There are a few counts of this clonotype. The CDR3 sequence is CASSPVPGLRNEQFF. In DNA, the CDR3 is TGTGCCAGCTCACCGGTCCCGGGACTACGTAATGAGCAGTTCTTC. The chain joins TRBV18 to TRBJ2-1, with 7 bases identical to TRBD2. Looked up from germline, CDR1 is KGHSH and CDR2 is LQKENI. This CDR3 has 15 residues. The V gene end was trimmed by 3 bases and the J gene end by 7 bases; junction bases not matched to a gene: 9.

The rearrangement uses TRBV20-1 and TRBJ2-7; 7 bases are a match to TRBD1. V dropped 6 bases and J dropped 3; count of bases not matched to a gene: 8. This CDR3 is built from 13 residues. Germline V gene sequence: CDR1 DFQATT, CDR2 SNEGSKA (reference sequence). CDR3 in DNA: TGCAGTGCAGTTGACAGGGCGAACTACGAGCAGTACTTC. Protein: CSAVDRANYEQYF.